This TCR beta chain was identified during a study of beta chain features in type 1 diabetes. Findings and limits, study-wide: Shortening that was moderate but significant affected the TCRB CDR3s of Type 1 diabetes patients in all four CD4+ subsets. Whether HLA type affects TCRB rearrangement stayed undetermined in the present work.

Sequencing targeted expressed TCRB transcripts, as all isolated RNA had been reverse transcribed. Millions of reads was the average for naive, central memory and regulatory T cell samples. TCRdb's copy holds only in-frame clones and misses some; the assay was immunoSEQ multiplex PCR. The sample contains roughly 260,000 clones, roughly 20% of which appear only once. Based on CD45RO/CCR7/CD25/CD127/CD95/CD27, CD4+ regulatory, stem cell-like memory, naive and central memory cells were sorted. Germline V gene data show CDR1 as MNHEY and CDR2 as SVGAGI. The V end was cut by 10 bases, the J end by 4 bases, with 17 bases between. The CDR3 covers 15 residues. This clone was recorded a few times. The target antigen is unknown.

This clonotype was sampled from a woman aged 40 to 50 with type 1 diabetes. The chain couples TRBV6-5 to TRBJ2-6; D is perhaps TRBD2 (6 bases). Specimen: naive CD4+ T cells from blood. The CDR3: CATGGEGLGANVLTF. CDR3 DNA: TGTGCCACCGGGGGTGAGGGTCTGGGGGCCAACGTCCTGACTTTC.